This TCR beta chain originates from a study of CD8+ T cells in alopecia areata. Overall study context: Treated patients were dosed with oral tofacitinib, taking 5 to 10 mg twice daily. Dosing with tofacitinib proceeded for 6 to 18 months, followed by 6 months off drug.

CD4+ and CD8+ T cells were sorted from PBMCs. As the sequencing template, cDNA was produced by extracting RNA and reverse transcribing it. Here immunoSEQ multiplex PCR was the method, and the copy in TCRdb shows in-frame clones only, minus some. Of about 200,000 clones listed, 50% to 60% are singletons. Sequencing was performed on CD4+ T cells sorted from blood, taken at week 0. This TCR was recovered from a human donor with alopecia areata.

CDR3 nucleotide sequence: TGTGCCAGCAGCTCCCAGGGGGTAAGGAGAGATACGCAGTATTTT. Amino acids: CASSSQGVRRDTQYF. The rearrangement links TRBV7-9 to TRBJ2-3, with 7 bases fitting TRBD1. Losses at the gene ends were 4 bases for V and 5 bases for J; bases not matched to a gene: 9. The CDR3 loop spans 15 amino acids. Germline V gene data show CDR1 as SEHNR and CDR2 as FQNEAQ (reference sequence).